This T cell receptor beta chain was documented in a study of molecular identifiers for immune sequencing clone quantification. The study, taken as a whole, reports: In naive cells, clones above 20 RNA copies held under 1% of molecules, whereas in effector cells they held over 99%.

Comment on this clonotype: Its antigen is as yet unknown.

The CDR3 extends over 14 amino acids. The ends lost 3 bases at V and 3 bases at J; junction bases unmatched: 5. CDR1 and CDR2 from the germline V gene are DFQATT and SNEGSKA (reference sequence). TCRdb processed the PCR reads anew with MiXCR; each CDR3 protein has one entry. The sample records roughly 630,000 distinct CDR3 sequences, about 25% being singletons. The chain joins TRBV20-1 to TRBJ2-7; 10 bases line up with TRBD2. What was sequenced was naive CD8+ T cells from blood, with Jurkat cell RNA spiked in. The subset was: FACS-sorted CD8+CD4-CCR7+CD45RA+ naive T cells. The sequence was obtained from a human donor in good health. Some libraries in this study had Jurkat cell RNA spiked in. As DNA, the CDR3 is TGCAGTGCTAGGGTACTAGCGGGAAACTACGAGCAGTACTTC. It codes for CSARVLAGNYEQYF.